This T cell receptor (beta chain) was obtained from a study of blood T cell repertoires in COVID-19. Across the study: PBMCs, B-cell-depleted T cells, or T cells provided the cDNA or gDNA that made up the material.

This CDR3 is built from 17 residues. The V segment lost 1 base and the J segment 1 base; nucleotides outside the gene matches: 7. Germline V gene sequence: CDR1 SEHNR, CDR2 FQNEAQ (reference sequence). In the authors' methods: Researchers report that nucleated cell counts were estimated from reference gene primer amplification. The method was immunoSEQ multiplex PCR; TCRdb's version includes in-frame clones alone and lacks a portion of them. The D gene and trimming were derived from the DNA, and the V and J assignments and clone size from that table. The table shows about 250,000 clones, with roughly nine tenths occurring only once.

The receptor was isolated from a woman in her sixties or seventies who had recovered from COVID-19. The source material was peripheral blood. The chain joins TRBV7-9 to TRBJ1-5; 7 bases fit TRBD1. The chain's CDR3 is CASSLVTGTESNQPQHF. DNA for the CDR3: TGTGCCAGCAGCTTAGTAACAGGGACAGAAAGCAATCAGCCCCAGCATTTT.